This T cell receptor (beta chain) was identified in a study of T cells in localized non-small cell lung cancer. A note on this clone: Its antigen is still unknown.

Some clones are missing from TCRdb's copy, which holds only in-frame ones; the method was immunoSEQ multiplex PCR. Of around 64,000 clones listed, roughly 76% are singletons. This CDR3 region has 15 residues. Trimming took 6 bases from V and 1 from J, leaving 15 bases between them. The germline V gene has CDR1 SGHAT and CDR2 FQNNGV. Regarding the study as a whole: Higher adjacent-lung clonality was associated with shorter survival. The highest T cell clonality was in uninvolved adjacent lung, above tumor. Heterogeneity remains possible because sequencing was limited to only one tumor region.

The starting material was PBMCs, obtained before any cancer treatment. This clonotype was sampled from a man aged 40-75 years with stage II lung adenocarcinoma. The chain links TRBV11-2 to TRBJ2-5, with D unclear. CDR3 amino acids: CASRGDKARQETQYF. As DNA, the CDR3 is TGTGCCAGCAGGGGCGACAAGGCCCGCCAAGAGACCCAGTACTTC.